This entry concerns a single T cell receptor beta chain. Its antigen is unidentified. Germline CDR1 reads SQVTM; CDR2 reads ANQGSEA. V gave up 3 bases and J gave up 2 bases, with 15 bases separating them. This CDR3 has 15 amino acids. This sample is drawn from a study of cytomegalovirus exposure and HLA in healthy donors. Sequencing was performed with immunoSEQ multiplex PCR; in TCRdb, only in-frame clones are kept and a portion is missing. The sample records 120,000 to 150,000 clones, around 87% being singletons. Study conclusions and caveats: The classifier reportedly diagnosed cytomegalovirus status with high specificity and sensitivity. Cytomegalovirus-associated TCR beta chains were listed, numbering 150 to 200. In vitro experiments confirmed that a few CMV-associated chains were specific for CMV antigens. Most TCR sequences were seen very rarely across donors, but some public TCRs occurred in many.

The TCR was taken from a young man in good health and CMV-seropositive. This chain connects TRBV29-1 to TRBJ2-3, with a weak D call TRBD2 (5 bases). Sequencing was carried out using PBMCs. CDR3 DNA sequence: TGCAGCGTTGAGGAACCGGGGTCCGACACAGATACGCAGTATTTT. It is translated as CSVEEPGSDTDTQYF.